These 15 T cell receptor beta chains originate from one sample sequenced in a study of neurological immune-mediated disorders (dated by TCRdb to the late 2010s). Per the publication, the time point label means: longitudinal time-point 2. Library preparation employed 5' RACE. TCRdb shows the sequencer as Illumina HiSeq 2500. Using fastp at Q25 and MiXCR, TCRdb reprocessed the public reads and kept productive beta chains. Identical CDR3 proteins give one entry, which carries the most common genes and DNA. In all, the sample holds some 48,000 distinct CDR3 sequences, and around 13% of those were seen once. The ten largest clones add up to 4.5% of the sample. The sample taken for sequencing was PBMCs. The receptors derive from a male donor with HTLV-1-associated myelopathy (HAM/TSP).

This clonotype was observed many times. The chain is built from TRBV5-1 and TRBJ2-5, with TRBD1 matching 7 bases. CDR1 is SGHRS and CDR2 is YFSETQ in the germline V gene. V was pared by 4 bases and J by 3 bases, with 6 bases of the junction left unmatched. The CDR3 sequence is 14 residues long. The DNA of the CDR3 is TGCGCCAGCAGCGTCGGGACAGCTGAAGAGACCCAGTACTTC. Its protein product is CASSVGTAEETQYF.

This clonotype was found once. Relative to the germline gene, one junction end is altered; a read error may explain this. The chain couples TRBV28 to TRBJ2-7, with D perhaps TRBD2 (6 bases). Germline V gives CDR1 MDHEN, CDR2 SYDVKM. The CDR3 spans 14 residues. The chain's CDR3 is CASSLSGLNYEQNF. The CDR3 DNA sequence: TGTGCCAGCAGTCTTAGCGGACTTAACTACGAGCAAAACTTC.

The rearrangement links TRBV20-1 to TRBJ2-5, with D possibly TRBD2 on 7 matching bases. Per the germline V gene, CDR1 is DFQATT and CDR2 is SNEGSKA (reference sequence). Between the trimmed V and J ends, which lost 0 bases and 4 bases, there was a span of 15 bases. The CDR3 sequence is 15 residues long. The CDR3 DNA reads TGCAGTGCTAGAGATCCGCGGGGGCCCGGAGAGACCCAGTACTTC. This codes for CSARDPRGPGETQYF.

This clonotype was seen at least ten times. The chain couples TRBV9 to TRBJ2-3, with D perhaps given as TRBD1 or TRBD2 (5 bases each). Trimming removed 0 bases at V and 1 base at J, with 9 bases between. CDR1 SGDLS and CDR2 YYNGEE come from the germline V gene. The CDR3 length is 15 residues. DNA for the CDR3: TGTGCCAGCAGCGTAGTGGGGGAAGGCACAGATACGCAGTATTTT. It yields the protein CASSVVGEGTDTQYF.

This clonotype was counted at least ten times. The chain joins TRBV3-1 to TRBJ1-5; 9 positions match TRBD1. After removal of 1 base from V and 5 bases from J, the junction contained 3 bases not matched to a gene. The CDR3 extends over 15 amino acids. From germline, CDR1 is LGHDT and CDR2 YNNKEL (reference sequence). The CDR3 sequence: CASSQAQGADQPQHF. For the CDR3, the DNA is TGTGCCAGCAGCCAAGCACAGGGGGCGGATCAGCCCCAGCATTTT.

This clonotype showed up many times. The chain is built from TRBV3-1 and TRBJ2-2; TRBD1 matches 10 bases. Losses at the gene ends were 4 bases for V and 10 bases for J; bases not matched to a gene: 6. This CDR3 is 14 amino acids long. Looked up from germline, CDR1 is LGHDT and CDR2 is YNNKEL (reference sequence). CDR3 nucleotide sequence: TGTGCCAGCAGCCTCGGGACAGGGGAAGTGGAGCTGTTTTTT. This codes for CASSLGTGEVELFF.

This clonotype was seen ten or more times. The rearrangement uses TRBV20-1 and TRBJ2-2, with a tentative D call TRBD2 (5 bases). V gave up 5 bases and J gave up 7 bases, with 17 bases separating them. Per germline, CDR1 DFQATT and CDR2 SNEGSKA (reference sequence). The CDR3 has 14 residues. CDR3 coding DNA: TGCAGTGCTCCCCCCCGGAGCGGTGGCGGGGAGCTGTTTTTT. Its translation: CSAPPRSGGGELFF.

This clonotype was counted ten times or more. The genes are TRBV6-5 and TRBJ1-6, with D tentatively TRBD1 (5 bases). CDR3 size: 16 residues. V lost 0 bases and J lost 3, with 9 bases in between. Germline assignment: CDR1 MNHEY and CDR2 SVGAGI. The CDR3 bases are TGTGCCAGCAGTTACTCCCGGGACTTCTATAATTCACCCCTCCACTTT. The encoded protein is CASSYSRDFYNSPLHF.

This clonotype was found many times. The chain is built from TRBV28 and TRBJ2-4; D not resolved. The V gene's germline CDR1 is MDHEN and CDR2 SYDVKM. Between the trimmed V and J ends, which lost 7 bases and 0 bases, there was a span of 10 bases. The CDR3 is 14 residues long. This CDR3 reads CASNRAAAKNIQYF. The CDR3, as DNA: TGTGCCAGCAACCGGGCGGCAGCCAAAAACATTCAGTACTTC.

This clonotype was observed many times. The chain recombines TRBV20-1 with TRBJ2-1, with 8 bases that match TRBD1. V lost 4 bases, J lost 9 bases, and 5 bases stayed unmatched. Germline CDR1 DFQATT, CDR2 SNEGSKA (reference sequence). The length of the CDR3 is 12 residues. The CDR3 region has the DNA TGCAGTGCTACCGGACAGGGCGTTGAGCAGTTCTTC. It specifies CSATGQGVEQFF.

This clonotype was recorded many times. The chain is built from TRBV29-1 and TRBJ1-2, with D uncertain. The V end lost 6 bases, the J end lost 1 base, and 18 bases lay between the germline ends. Germline CDR1 is SQVTM and CDR2 is ANQGSEA. This CDR3 has 15 amino acids. Here the CDR3 DNA reads TGCAGCGTCCGCGGCACAACTCTTCTTAACTATGGCTACACCTTC. Its protein product is CSVRGTTLLNYGYTF.

This clonotype appeared many times. This chain joins TRBV5-1 and TRBJ2-2; 10 bases match TRBD2. The CDR3 is 16 residues long. Unmatched junction bases numbered 10, after V lost 4 bases and J lost 7 bases. From germline, CDR1 is SGHRS and CDR2 YFSETQ. CDR3 nucleotide sequence: TGCGCCAGCAGCCCGACCGGGACTAGCGCGATCGGGGAGCTGTTTTTT. This translates into CASSPTGTSAIGELFF.

This clonotype was seen repeatedly, ten times or more. The V gene is TRBV7-9, the J gene TRBJ2-2; the match to TRBD1 covers 7 bases. With 1 base clipped from V and 3 bases from J, the junction kept 5 bases outside the gene matches. The CDR3 covers 16 residues. Germline V lookup: CDR1 SEHNR, CDR2 FQNEAQ (reference sequence). CDR3 amino acids: CASSLGQGSDTGELFF. DNA for the CDR3: TGTGCCAGCAGCTTAGGACAGGGCTCGGACACCGGGGAGCTGTTTTTT. Full variable domain (outside the CDR3, taken from reference TRBV7-9 and TRBJ2-2): DTGVSQNPRHKITKRGQNVTFRCDPISEHNRLYWYRQTLGQGPEFLTYFQNEAQLEKSRLLSDRFSAERPKGSFSTLEIQRTEQGDSAMYLCASSLGQGSDTGELFFGEGSRLTVL.

This clonotype showed up many times. The chain carries TRBV12-3 or TRBV12-4 and TRBJ1-2, with 10 bases fitting TRBD1. The V segment lost 7 bases and the J segment 4 bases; nucleotides outside the gene matches: 6. This CDR3 has 14 residues. DNA of the CDR3: TGTGCCAGCAAAGCGACAGGGGGCTCCTATGGCTACACCTTC. Residues: CASKATGGSYGYTF.

This clonotype occurred many times. The chain has TRBV7-9 and TRBJ1-1; D is perhaps TRBD1 (5 bases). The CDR3 extends over 14 amino acids. V shed 5 bases and J shed 4 bases, with 14 bases lying between them. Germline V gives CDR1 SEHNR, CDR2 FQNEAQ (reference sequence). The CDR3 here is CASSLKGAGTEAFF. The DNA for the CDR3 is TGTGCCAGCAGCCTCAAAGGGGCTGGCACTGAAGCTTTCTTT.